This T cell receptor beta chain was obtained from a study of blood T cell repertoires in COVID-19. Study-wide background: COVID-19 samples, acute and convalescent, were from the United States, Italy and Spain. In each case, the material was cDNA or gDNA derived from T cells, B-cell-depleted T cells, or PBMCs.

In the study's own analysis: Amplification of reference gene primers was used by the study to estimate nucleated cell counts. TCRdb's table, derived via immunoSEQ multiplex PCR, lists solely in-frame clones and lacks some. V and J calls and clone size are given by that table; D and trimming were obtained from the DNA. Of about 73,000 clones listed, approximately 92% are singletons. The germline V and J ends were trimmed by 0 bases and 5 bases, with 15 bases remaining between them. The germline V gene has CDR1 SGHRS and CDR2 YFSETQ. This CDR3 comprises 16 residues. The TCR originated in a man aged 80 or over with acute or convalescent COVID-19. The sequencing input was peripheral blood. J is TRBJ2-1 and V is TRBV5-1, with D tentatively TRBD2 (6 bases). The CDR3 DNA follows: TGCGCCAGCAGCTTGGGCTTCGGCGGCGGGGACAATGAGCAGTTCTTC. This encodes CASSLGFGGGDNEQFF.